The clone carrying this TCR beta chain was detected a few times. The data belong to a study of response to subunit inactivated influenza vaccine. Each CDR3 protein is one row after TCRdb ran MiXCR on the RT-PCR reads. Here the sample spans about 570,000 distinct CDR3 sequences, about 11% being singletons. These data also formed part of another study, on T cells expressing NK-cell markers. Per that paper: Production of TCR beta cDNA relied on 5'RACE template switching with UMIs. All TCR beta repertoires analysed originated from sorted CD3+CD56+NKG2C+, CD3+CD56+NKG2C- and CD3+CD56-NKG2C+ T cells. Within the sequenced cohort of eight donors, seven exhibited HCMV seropositivity and one was seronegative. An anti-gamma-delta TCR antibody restricted sorting to alpha-beta TCR T cells in several experiments.

This sequence was found in a man between 45 and 60 years old who received an inactivated influenza vaccine. The sample consisted of PBMCs from blood, taken on the day of vaccination.

Here the CDR3 reads CASSLALANQETQYF. CDR3 DNA: TGTGCCAGCAGTTTAGCGCTGGCCAACCAAGAGACCCAGTACTTC. V usage is TRBV12-3 or TRBV12-4 and J usage is TRBJ2-5; D remains unclear. The CDR3 totals 15 residues. Trimming removed 0 bases from V and 0 bases from J, with 8 bases in between.